This T cell receptor (beta chain) was sequenced during a study of breast tumors, draining lymph nodes, adjacent tissues. The study's findings and limits: Data fit most tumor T cells coming from lymph node, expanding in tumor. Compared with lymph nodes, tumors were less diverse; compared with nontumor tissue, more. Luminal-like breast cancer showed significantly higher tumor–nontumor repertoire similarity than basal-like. Tumor T cell lymph node origin was a supported hypothesis, not proven.

CDR1 is MDHEN and CDR2 is SYDVKM in the germline V gene. The V end lost 3 bases, the J end lost 9 bases, and 9 bases lay between the germline ends. CDR3 length equals 12 residues. Axillary draining lymph nodes of breast cancer patients supplied the node samples. TCRdb re-derived calls from the multiplex PCR reads in MiXCR, one entry per CDR3 protein. The sample holds approximately 300,000 distinct CDR3 sequences, under 35% seen once. A note on this clonotype: Its target is unknown.

The sequence was obtained from a female donor with breast cancer. Some clones in this sample may be carry-over from other donors' samples. Sequencing input: axillary lymph node tissue. The chain uses TRBV28 and TRBJ1-5, with D perhaps matching TRBD1 (6 bases). The chain's CDR3 is CASSFRGGPQHF. The CDR3 region has the DNA TGTGCCAGCAGTTTTAGGGGGGGGCCCCAGCATTTT.